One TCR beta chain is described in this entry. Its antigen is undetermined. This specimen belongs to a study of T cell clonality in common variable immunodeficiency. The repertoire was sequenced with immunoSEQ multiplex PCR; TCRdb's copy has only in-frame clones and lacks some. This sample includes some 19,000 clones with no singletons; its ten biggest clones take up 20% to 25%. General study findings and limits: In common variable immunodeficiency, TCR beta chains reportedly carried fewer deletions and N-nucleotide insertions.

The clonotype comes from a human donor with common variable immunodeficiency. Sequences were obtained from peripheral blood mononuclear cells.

The CDR3 loop is CASSLGTGAINEQFF. The CDR3 bases that were read are TGTGCCAGCAGCTTAGGGACAGGCGCTATCAATGAG. V is TRBV11-3 and J is TRBJ2-1; 7 bases agree with TRBD1. The missing CDR3 end, 3 residues past where the read stops, is filled in from the germline J gene. The germline CDR1 and CDR2 sequences are SGHNT and YENEEA. There are 15 residues in the CDR3. Trimming removed 1 base from V and 6 bases from J; junction bases left unmatched: 6. Together with reference TRBV11-3 and TRBJ2-1, the CDR3 gives the full variable domain: EAGVVQSPRYKIIEKKQPVAFWCNPISGHNTLYWYLQNLGQGPELLIRYENEEAVDDSQLPKDRFSAERLKGVDSTLKIQPAELGDSAVYLCASSLGTGAINEQFFGPGTRLTVL.